This TCR beta chain was captured in a study of T cell repertoires in cytomegalovirus infection. At the level of the study: Carrying CMV and the relevant HLA type showed in public TCR beta signatures.

This clonotype was counted only a few times. What it recognizes is unknown. TCRdb itself ran the reads through MiXCR, one entry per CDR3 protein. The table includes about 740,000 distinct CDR3 sequences, about a third detected once. The V gene's germline CDR1 is SGHAT and CDR2 FQNNGV. This CDR3 is built from 14 residues. Trimming cost V 4 bases and J 10 bases, with 19 bases left between them. Study results and limitations: Ex vivo responses were dominated by HLA-C-restricted CMV-specific TCR beta clonotypes. Public TCR beta family frequency separated CMV-and-HLA carriers, including in an independent cohort.

The V call is TRBV11-2, the J call TRBJ1-2, with D maybe TRBD1 (5 bases). This TCR came from a human donor in good health (CMV status not recorded). Some clones in this sample may be carry-over from other donors' samples. Sequencing used PBMCs. The CDR3 here is CASSSVRGRGLYTF. In DNA, the CDR3 is TGTGCCAGCAGCTCGGTCCGGGGGAGAGGACTCTACACCTTC.